This passage covers 8 T cell receptor beta chains from one sample sequenced in a study of cytomegalovirus exposure and HLA in healthy donors. The PCR made use of 60 Vbeta and 13 Jbeta primers. TCRdb's copy holds only in-frame clones and misses some; the assay was immunoSEQ multiplex PCR. The sample lists under 250,000 clones, over 65% seen once, with about 0.63% in the top ten. Sequenced: PBMCs. These receptors were collected from a man aged 18 to 35 in good health and CMV-seronegative.

Regarding this clone: One junction end disagrees with the germline gene, perhaps due to a read error. The chain is built from TRBV7-9 and TRBJ2-3; 7 nucleotides agree with TRBD1. Germline loops: CDR1 SEHNR, CDR2 FQNEAQ (reference sequence). This CDR3 is 15 amino acids long. The CDR3 nucleotides are TGTTCCAGCAGCTTAGCCGGGACAGACACAGATACGCAGTATTTT. Translation gives CSSSLAGTDTDTQYF.

The CDR3, as DNA: TGTGCCAGCAGCGTCCACTCTGGGGCCAACGTCCTGACTTTC. This codes for CASSVHSGANVLTF. This chain joins TRBV9 and TRBJ2-6, with no clear D. Germline CDR1 reads SGDLS; CDR2 reads YYNGEE. The CDR3 contains 14 residues. V lost 2 bases and J 0 bases, leaving 3 bases between the germline ends.

The chain combines TRBV2 with TRBJ2-5; possibly TRBD2 for D (6 bases). The J call may be wrong; the DNA end is better matched by TRBJ2-7. Germline CDR1 and CDR2: SNHLY and FYNNEI. The CDR3 has 14 residues. DNA of the CDR3: TGTGCCAGCAGTATCCGGGACTCAGGTTACGAGCAGTACTTC. Its protein product is CASSIRDSGYEQYF.

The rearrangement uses TRBV7-3 and TRBJ1-1; 11 nucleotides match TRBD1. Germline V lookup: CDR1 SGHTA, CDR2 FQGTGA. V was pared by 5 bases and J by 5 bases, with 10 bases of the junction left unmatched. CDR3 size: 16 residues. The CDR3 region is CASSLGQGAGGTEAFF. The CDR3 DNA reads as TGTGCCAGCAGCCTAGGACAGGGGGCGGGGGGTACTGAAGCTTTCTTT.

V usage is TRBV7-3 and J usage is TRBJ2-2, with D unclear. V lost 1 base and J 7 bases, leaving 7 bases between the germline ends. Germline V gene sequence: CDR1 SGHTA, CDR2 FQGTGA. This CDR3 region has 13 residues. CDR3 residues: CASSLNQDGELFF. Written as DNA, the CDR3 is TGTGCCAGCAGCTTAAACCAGGACGGGGAGCTGTTTTTT.

The chain couples TRBV30 to TRBJ2-5, with 12 bases fitting TRBD2. The CDR3 is 16 amino acids. Germline CDR1 GTSNPN, CDR2 SVGIG (reference sequence). V shed 2 bases, J shed 11 bases, and the junction held 15 bases outside the gene matches. The CDR3: CAWSPILAGGEGEQYF. The CDR3 DNA reads as TGTGCCTGGAGTCCCATCCTAGCGGGAGGGGAAGGAGAGCAGTACTTC.

This rearrangement joins TRBV4-1 to TRBJ2-6; possibly TRBD1 for D (5 bases). Germline V CDR1 and CDR2: MGHRA, YSYEKL. The V and J ends lost 0 bases and 0 bases respectively, with 18 bases between them. The CDR3 is made up of 20 amino acids. In nucleotides, the CDR3 is TGCGCCAGCAGCCAAGATCTGGTAGACAGAGCTTTCTCTGGGGCCAACGTCCTGACTTTC. It is translated as CASSQDLVDRAFSGANVLTF.

The chain uses TRBV5-1 and TRBJ2-7; TRBD2 matches at 8 bases. Germline V lookup: CDR1 SGHRS, CDR2 YFSETQ. V trimming: 4 bases; J trimming: 4 bases; junction bases outside the gene matches: 13. This CDR3 is 16 amino acids long. CDR3 region: CASSAGLAGILYEQYF. The CDR3 region has the DNA TGCGCCAGCAGCGCTGGGCTAGCGGGTATTCTGTACGAGCAGTACTTC.